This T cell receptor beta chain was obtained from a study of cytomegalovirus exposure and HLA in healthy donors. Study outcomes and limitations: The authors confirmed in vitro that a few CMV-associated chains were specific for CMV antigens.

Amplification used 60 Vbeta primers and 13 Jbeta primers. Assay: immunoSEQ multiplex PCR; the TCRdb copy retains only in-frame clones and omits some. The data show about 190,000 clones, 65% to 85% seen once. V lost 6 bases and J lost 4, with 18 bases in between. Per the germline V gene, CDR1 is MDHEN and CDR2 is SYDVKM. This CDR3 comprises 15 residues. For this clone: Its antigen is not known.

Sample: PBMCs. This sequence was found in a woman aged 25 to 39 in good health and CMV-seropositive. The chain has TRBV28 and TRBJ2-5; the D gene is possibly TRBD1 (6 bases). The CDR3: CASSPLGFRGETQYF. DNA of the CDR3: TGTGCCAGCAGCCCTCTCGGGTTCAGGGGAGAGACCCAGTACTTC.